The clone carrying this T cell receptor (beta chain) was recorded many times. Its antigen is currently unknown. Germline assignment: CDR1 SGHRS and CDR2 YFSETQ. This CDR3 has 15 amino acids. V lost 2 bases and J 1 base, leaving 12 bases between the germline ends. Time point noted: persistent/refractory GD, antithyroid drugs over 5 years with positive TRAb. Researchers made the TCR library from RNA that was extracted from PBMCs. This specimen belongs to a study of regulatory T cells in long-lasting Graves disease. According to the study, TCR beta libraries were built with iRepertoire HTBI primers and CDR3-region Arm-PCR. TCRdb ran MiXCR on the multiplex PCR reads and lists one entry per CDR3 protein. The profile shows some 440,000 distinct CDR3 sequences, around 21% of them singletons. Study-level findings and limits: Persistent cases of Graves' showed reduced TCR diversity relative to newly diagnosed patients.

The material sequenced was peripheral blood mononuclear cells (PBMCs), taken when the disease was refractory, from a patient treated with antithyroid drugs. The V and J genes are TRBV5-1 and TRBJ1-1; no clear D gene. The receptor's source is a female donor with Graves disease. The CDR3 spells CASSFEGARNTEAFF. CDR3 DNA: TGCGCCAGCAGCTTCGAGGGTGCTCGGAACACTGAAGCTTTCTTT.